These 24 T cell receptor beta chains came from one sample sequenced in a study of T cell responses to AZD1222 COVID-19 vaccine. The data were produced by immunoSEQ multiplex PCR, yet TCRdb's version contains in-frame clones alone and is incomplete. Among 60,000 to 65,000 clones listed, about 83% were seen once. The specimen was peripheral blood, collected on day 0 of AZD1222 vaccination. The receptors derive from an adult in good health.

The CDR3: CASSYPGRPYEQYF. The DNA of the CDR3 is TGTGCCAGCAGCTACCCCGGCCGTCCCTACGAGCAGTACTTC. V is TRBV7-9 and J is TRBJ2-7; D remains ambiguous. The V and J ends lost 4 bases and 2 bases respectively, with 12 bases between them. CDR1 SEHNR and CDR2 FQNEAQ come from the germline V gene (reference sequence). The CDR3 sequence is 14 residues long. Combining the CDR3 with reference TRBV7-9 and TRBJ2-7 gives the whole variable domain DTGVSQNPRHKITKRGQNVTFRCDPISEHNRLYWYRQTLGQGPEFLTYFQNEAQLEKSRLLSDRFSAERPKGSFSTLEIQRTEQGDSAMYLCASSYPGRPYEQYFGPGTRLTVT.

The gene calls are TRBV21-1 and TRBJ2-1. TRBV21-1 is termed a pseudogene. The CDR3 runs 16 residues. The CDR3 nucleotides read TGTGCCAGCAGCAAAGGTGGCCGTCGGTTATACAATGAGCAGTTCTTC. Translating it yields CASSKGGRRLYNEQFF.

The chain uses TRBV11-2 and TRBJ1-5; the D gene is possibly TRBD1 (5 bases). Between the trimmed V and J ends, which lost 5 bases and 3 bases, there was a span of 11 bases. The CDR3 spans 14 residues. The germline gives CDR1 SGHAT, CDR2 FQNNGV. As DNA, the CDR3 is TGTGCCAGCAGCCAAGGACACTCCAATCAGCCCCAGCATTTT. This codes for CASSQGHSNQPQHF. The full variable domain, completed using reference TRBV11-2 and TRBJ1-5, is EAGVAQSPRYKIIEKRQSVAFWCNPISGHATLYWYQQILGQGPKLLIQFQNNGVVDDSQLPKDRFSAERLKGVDSTLKIQPAKLEDSAVYLCASSQGHSNQPQHFGDGTRLSIL.

In DNA, the CDR3 is TGTGCCAGCCAGGGGACAGGACTCTACGAGCAGTACTTC. As protein: CASQGTGLYEQYF. This chain links TRBV2 with TRBJ2-7; TRBD1 matches 8 bases. J lost 3 bases, V lost 8 bases, and 6 bases had no gene match. The CDR3 runs to 13 residues. Per germline, CDR1 SNHLY and CDR2 FYNNEI. The whole variable domain, filled in from reference TRBV2 and TRBJ2-7, reads EPEVTQTPSHQVTQMGQEVILRCVPISNHLYFYWYRQILGQKVEFLVSFYNNEISEKSEIFDDQFSVERPDGSNFTLKIRSTKLEDSAMYFCASQGTGLYEQYFGPGTRLTVT.

This chain connects TRBV7-9 to TRBJ1-3; no reliable D call. The CDR3 has 17 amino acids. Trimming stripped 4 bases from V and 3 bases from J, with 19 bases between. Germline V gives CDR1 SEHNR, CDR2 FQNEAQ (reference sequence). CDR3 protein: CASSSPRDVFRGNTIYF. Written as DNA, the CDR3 is TGTGCCAGCAGCTCCCCCCGGGATGTGTTTCGTGGAAACACCATATATTTT.

V gene TRBV6-1 combines with J gene TRBJ2-7; D is perhaps TRBD1 (6 bases). CDR1 MNHNS and CDR2 SASEGT come from the germline V gene. V lost 1 base to trimming and J lost 6 bases, with 22 bases between them. This CDR3 region has 17 residues. The CDR3 bases are TGTGCCAGCAGTGAAGGAGGGTCTGGGTTGGGGGCCTCCGAGCAGTACTTC. Residues: CASSEGGSGLGASEQYF.

This clone was counted only a few times. The gene calls are TRBV5-1 and TRBJ2-3, with 12 bases that match TRBD2. Trimming at V came to 5 bases and at J to 7 bases, leaving 8 bases not matched to a gene. The CDR3 sequence is 15 residues long. The germline V gene encodes CDR1 SGHRS and CDR2 YFSETQ. In DNA form, the CDR3 reads TGCGCCAGCAGGTCGACTAGCGGGGGAATGAATACGCAGTATTTT. Translating gives CASRSTSGGMNTQYF.

V and J are TRBV7-9 and TRBJ2-7; TRBD1 matches at 7 bases. The CDR3 contains 14 residues. Trimming took 1 base from V and 6 from J; bases not matched to a gene: 6. Germline lookup yields CDR1 SEHNR and CDR2 FQNEAQ (reference sequence). The CDR3 reads CASSLGQGQGEQYF. DNA for the CDR3: TGTGCCAGCAGCTTAGGACAGGGTCAGGGCGAGCAGTACTTC.

The rearrangement joins TRBV7-9 to TRBJ1-5; D unclear. The V gene lost 1 base and the J gene lost 3 bases, with 10 bases spanning the gap. Looked up from germline, CDR1 is SEHNR and CDR2 is FQNEAQ (reference sequence). CDR3 length: 15 residues. The CDR3: CASSLGSNYNQPQHF. The CDR3 nucleotides read TGTGCCAGCAGCTTAGGGTCCAATTACAATCAGCCCCAGCATTTT. Full variable domain (remainder filled in from reference TRBV7-9 and TRBJ1-5): DTGVSQNPRHKITKRGQNVTFRCDPISEHNRLYWYRQTLGQGPEFLTYFQNEAQLEKSRLLSDRFSAERPKGSFSTLEIQRTEQGDSAMYLCASSLGSNYNQPQHFGDGTRLSIL.

This clone has just a few counts. This rearrangement joins TRBV2 to TRBJ2-7; 8 nucleotides agree with TRBD1. In germline, CDR1 is SNHLY, CDR2 FYNNEI. Trimming took 4 bases from V and 4 from J; bases not matched to a gene: 12. This CDR3 comprises 16 residues. The CDR3 region has the DNA TGTGCCAGCAGTGTGGGTCCCGGACAGGGTTCATACGAGCAGTACTTC. Translation gives CASSVGPGQGSYEQYF.

The chain combines TRBV5-6 with TRBJ1-2; D unresolved. CDR1 and CDR2 from the germline V gene are SGHDT and YYEEEE. This CDR3 contains 13 residues. Trimming shortened V by 4 bases and J by 8 bases, and 15 bases separated the two germline ends. As DNA, the CDR3 is TGTGCCAGCAGCACCGACACGTTCGGCGGCTACACCTTC. Amino acid sequence: CASSTDTFGGYTF.

This chain links TRBV5-1 with TRBJ1-3, with unresolved D. This CDR3 comprises 16 residues. V was trimmed by 4 bases and J by 0 bases, leaving 14 bases between them. Germline V gene data show CDR1 as SGHRS and CDR2 as YFSETQ. CDR3 in amino acids: CASSPGGSSSGNTIYF. The CDR3 coding sequence is TGCGCCAGCAGCCCCGGAGGCTCCAGCTCTGGAAACACCATATATTTT.

CDR3 bases: TGTGCCAGCAGCCCCTGGGAAGCCACTGAAGCTTTCTTT. Protein product: CASSPWEATEAFF. The gene calls are TRBV27 and TRBJ1-1, with D hard to call. Germline lookup yields CDR1 MNHEY and CDR2 SMNVEV (reference sequence). Trimming stripped 6 bases from V and 4 bases from J, with 12 bases between. This CDR3 is built from 13 residues.

The V call is TRBV4-2, the J call TRBJ1-2; no definite D call. V was trimmed by 4 bases and J by 4 bases, leaving 16 bases between them. The germline CDR1 and CDR2 sequences are LGHNA and YNFKEQ. CDR3 length: 15 amino acids. The CDR3 bases are TGTGCCAGCAGCCTCAGCGGAGAGGGCTTCTATGGCTACACCTTC. Amino acids: CASSLSGEGFYGYTF.

This clone was recorded a few times. This rearrangement joins TRBV2 to TRBJ2-2; D is ambiguous. Germline V gene sequence: CDR1 SNHLY, CDR2 FYNNEI. Trimming took 7 bases from V and 4 from J, leaving 7 bases between them. The CDR3 covers 12 residues. CDR3: CASIKGTGELFF. In DNA, the CDR3 is TGTGCCAGCATCAAGGGCACCGGGGAGCTGTTTTTT. The variable domain in full, with the rest retrieved from reference TRBV2 and TRBJ2-2, is EPEVTQTPSHQVTQMGQEVILRCVPISNHLYFYWYRQILGQKVEFLVSFYNNEISEKSEIFDDQFSVERPDGSNFTLKIRSTKLEDSAMYFCASIKGTGELFFGEGSRLTVL.

The chain has TRBV19 and TRBJ1-2; D is uncertain. CDR1 LNHDA and CDR2 SQIVND come from the germline V gene (reference sequence). The V end was cut by 1 base, the J end by 5 bases, with 14 bases between. The CDR3 runs to 15 residues. The CDR3, as DNA: TGTGCCAGTAGTATAGGGAAGTGGAAAATTTATGGCTACACCTTC. As protein: CASSIGKWKIYGYTF. The complete variable domain, with remaining parts taken from reference TRBV19 and TRBJ1-2, reads DGGITQSPKYLFRKEGQNVTLSCEQNLNHDAMYWYRQDPGQGLRLIYYSQIVNDFQKGDIAEGYSVSREKKESFPLTVTSAQKNPTAFYLCASSIGKWKIYGYTFGSGTRLTVV.

This chain joins TRBV7-2 and TRBJ2-1; D remains ambiguous. The ends were cut back, 1 base at V and 4 bases at J, with 5 bases in the middle. The germline V gene encodes CDR1 SGHTA and CDR2 FQGNSA. The CDR3 has 13 residues. CDR3 sequence: CASSLVGYNEQFF. The CDR3 region has the DNA TGTGCCAGCAGCTTAGTTGGGTACAATGAGCAGTTCTTC. The full variable domain, completed using reference TRBV7-2 and TRBJ2-1, is GAGVSQSPSNKVTEKGKDVELRCDPISGHTALYWYRQSLGQGLEFLIYFQGNSAPDKSGLPSDRFSAERTGGSVSTLTIQRTQQEDSAVYLCASSLVGYNEQFFGPGTRLTVL.

The chain has TRBV19 and TRBJ2-1, with no clear D. Germline CDR1 LNHDA, CDR2 SQIVND (reference sequence). The CDR3 has 16 residues. V lost 1 base and J lost 2, with 12 bases in between. The CDR3 sequence: CASSIVPGITYNEQFF. In DNA form, the CDR3 reads TGTGCCAGTAGTATAGTTCCGGGCATAACCTACAATGAGCAGTTCTTC. The variable domain in full, completed from reference TRBV19 and TRBJ2-1, reads DGGITQSPKYLFRKEGQNVTLSCEQNLNHDAMYWYRQDPGQGLRLIYYSQIVNDFQKGDIAEGYSVSREKKESFPLTVTSAQKNPTAFYLCASSIVPGITYNEQFFGPGTRLTVL.

This sequence joins TRBV4-2 and TRBJ2-1; 10 bases match TRBD2. The CDR3 spans 17 residues. In germline, CDR1 is LGHNA, CDR2 YNFKEQ. The V and J ends lost 1 base and 5 bases, in that order; junction bases with no gene match: 8. The CDR3 DNA reads TGTGCCAGCAGCCAAGCTCCCGGACTAGCGGAGAACAATGAGCAGTTCTTC. Its translation: CASSQAPGLAENNEQFF.

This clone was picked up one time. This sequence joins TRBV21-1 and TRBJ2-2; the table's D call of TRBD2 was not tested on the DNA. TRBV21-1 is designated a pseudogene. The CDR3 covers 13 residues. In DNA, the CDR3 is TGTGCCATCAGGACGGGGAACACCGGGGAGCTGTTTTTT. Translated, it gives CAIRTGNTGELFF.

The chain employs TRBV4-3 and TRBJ2-7; TRBD2 matches at 7 bases. V trimming: 4 bases; J trimming: 3 bases; junction bases outside the gene matches: 6. The CDR3 has 14 residues. Germline V lookup: CDR1 LGHNA, CDR2 YSLEER. CDR3 sequence: CASSPYGGNYEQYF. CDR3 nucleotides: TGCGCCAGCAGCCCTTACGGGGGGAACTACGAGCAGTACTTC.

This rearrangement joins TRBV7-7 to TRBJ2-5, with no clear D. The V gene lost 3 bases and the J gene lost 1 base, with 6 bases spanning the gap. This CDR3 has 13 residues. Germline V gene lookup returns CDR1 SSHAT and CDR2 FNYEAQ (reference sequence). In DNA form, the CDR3 reads TGTGCCAGCAGCTTGCGTCTCCAAGAGACCCAGTACTTC. Amino acid sequence: CASSLRLQETQYF.

This clone was detected only once. The V and J genes are TRBV19 and TRBJ2-3; D gene uncertain. Trimming removed 7 bases from V and 2 bases from J, with 16 bases in between. CDR1 is LNHDA and CDR2 is SQIVND in the germline V gene (reference sequence). This CDR3 has 15 amino acids. Here the CDR3 reads CASTPAGFPTDTQYF. CDR3 in DNA: TGTGCCAGTACCCCCGCCGGGTTCCCCACAGATACGCAGTATTTT.

The sample holds a few counts of this clone. The V and J genes are TRBV4-1 and TRBJ2-5; 15 nucleotides match TRBD2. Trimming removed 3 bases from V and 0 bases from J; junction bases left unmatched: 8. This CDR3 spans 19 amino acids. Germline values: CDR1 MGHRA, CDR2 YSYEKL. Here the CDR3 reads CASSHPGLAGGRNQETQYF. In nucleotides, the CDR3 is TGCGCCAGCAGCCACCCGGGACTAGCGGGGGGCCGAAACCAAGAGACCCAGTACTTC.